Listed here are 28 T cell receptor beta chains from one sample, sequenced in a study of TIL therapy for anti-PD-1-resistant metastatic lung cancer. Sequencing used immunoSEQ v3. Libraries were prepared by immunoSEQ multiplex PCR; TCRdb keeps only in-frame clonotypes and omits some of them. The sample consists of around 20,000 clones, about three quarters of them appearing once. As for time point: pre-treatment sample, taken before nivolumab and TIL therapy. Sequencing used blood, obtained at baseline. These receptors were taken from a person aged 30 to 80 with non-small cell lung cancer.

This chain connects TRBV5-3 to TRBJ2-5, with TRBD1 as a possible D gene (6 bases). TRBV5-3 is marked as an open reading frame, function uncertain. The CDR3 length is 16 residues. V was cut by 3 bases and J by 2 bases, with 17 bases left in between. The CDR3: CARSWQRTVPQETQYF. For the CDR3, the DNA is TGTGCCAGAAGCTGGCAACGGACAGTTCCGCAAGAGACCCAGTACTTC.

The chain recombines TRBV7-2 with TRBJ2-3; D perhaps matches TRBD1 (6 bases). Trimming removed 3 bases from V and 2 bases from J, with 15 bases in between. This CDR3 contains 16 residues. Germline V gives CDR1 SGHTA, CDR2 FQGNSA. CDR3 coding DNA: TGTGCCAGCAGCTTCCCGGTTGCAGGGGCCACAGATACGCAGTATTTT. Residues: CASSFPVAGATDTQYF.

This rearrangement joins TRBV6-2 or TRBV6-3 to TRBJ1-2; the D gene is possibly TRBD1 (5 bases). CDR1 is MNHEY and CDR2 is SVGEGT in the germline V gene. Trimming took 5 bases from V and 3 from J, leaving 13 bases between them. The CDR3 is 14 amino acids. The CDR3 DNA reads as TGTGCCAGCAGTCGGACACCGACCGACTATGGCTACACCTTC. This gives the protein CASSRTPTDYGYTF.

V is TRBV7-6 and J is TRBJ1-6; D call uncertain. This CDR3 comprises 13 residues. The germline V gene encodes CDR1 SGHVS and CDR2 FNYEAQ. The ends were cut back, 0 bases at V and 13 bases at J, with 10 bases in the middle. CDR3 nucleotide sequence: TGTGCCAGCAGCTTAGCCGCAGCCCAGCCCCTCCACTTT. It specifies CASSLAAAQPLHF. Looking up the rest from reference TRBV7-6 and TRBJ1-6 gives the full variable domain: GAGVSQSPRYKVTKRGQDVALRCDPISGHVSLYWYRQALGQGPEFLTYFNYEAQQDKSGLPNDRFSAERPEGSISTLTIQRTEQRDSAMYRCASSLAAAQPLHFGNGTRLTVT.

This clone was detected only once. The chain has TRBV28 and TRBJ1-5, with 11 bases that match TRBD1. V was pared by 5 bases and J by 9 bases, with 9 bases of the junction left unmatched. The CDR3 length is 15 residues. Germline V gives CDR1 MDHEN, CDR2 SYDVKM. The CDR3 here is CASSTPGTGGWPQHF. Here the CDR3 DNA reads TGTGCCAGCAGTACCCCCGGGACAGGGGGTTGGCCCCAGCATTTT.

In DNA, the CDR3 is TGCGCCAGCAGCTTACAGGGGGGGACAGATACGCAGTATTTT. Translated, it gives CASSLQGGTDTQYF. The rearrangement uses TRBV5-1 and TRBJ2-3; tentative D call: TRBD1 (8 bases). The CDR3 has 14 amino acids. Germline CDR1 and CDR2: SGHRS and YFSETQ. Trimming shortened V by 2 bases and J by 3 bases, and 10 bases separated the two germline ends.

This chain joins TRBV5-8 and TRBJ2-5; no clear D. CDR3 size: 11 residues. V shed 1 base and J shed 4 bases, with 2 bases lying between them. Germline CDR1 reads SGHTS; CDR2 reads YDEGEE. CDR3 in DNA: TGTGCCAGCAGCTTGTTAGAGACCCAGTACTTC. Protein: CASSLLETQYF.

The V call is TRBV5-1, the J call TRBJ1-1; weak D call: TRBD1 (6 bases). Germline assignment: CDR1 SGHRS and CDR2 YFSETQ. The CDR3 consists of 14 residues. The V gene lost 7 bases and the J gene lost 0 bases, with 13 bases spanning the gap. The CDR3 region has the DNA TGCGCCAGCGCCGTGGGACACATGAACACTGAAGCTTTCTTT. Its translation is CASAVGHMNTEAFF.

This clone was observed a single time. The chain recombines TRBV27 with TRBJ2-3; tentative D call: TRBD1 (6 bases). Trimming cost V 6 bases and J 2 bases, with 18 bases left between them. Germline-derived CDR1 and CDR2 are MNHEY and SMNVEV (reference sequence). The CDR3 has 16 amino acids. The chain's CDR3 is CASRAYRDKFTDTQYF. Written as DNA, the CDR3 is TGTGCCAGCAGAGCTTACCGGGACAAATTCACAGATACGCAGTATTTT.

This clone was counted between two and nine times. V gene TRBV15 combines with J gene TRBJ1-4, with D possibly matching TRBD1 (6 bases). The V gene's germline CDR1 is LNHNV and CDR2 YYDKDF (reference sequence). Trimming took 1 base from V and 4 from J, leaving 10 bases between them. The CDR3 extends over 15 amino acids. CDR3 loop: CATSRVGTLNEKLFF. CDR3 DNA sequence: TGTGCCACCAGCAGAGTCGGGACACTTAATGAAAAACTGTTTTTT.

CDR3 DNA sequence: TGTGCCAGCAGGGGGGCAGCCTATAATTCACCCCTCCACTTT. Translation gives CASRGAAYNSPLHF. V gene TRBV2 combines with J gene TRBJ1-6; D perhaps matches TRBD1 (6 bases). This CDR3 spans 14 amino acids. The germline V and J ends were trimmed by 6 bases and 2 bases, with 8 bases remaining between them. The germline gives CDR1 SNHLY, CDR2 FYNNEI. Looking up the rest from reference TRBV2 and TRBJ1-6 gives the full variable domain: EPEVTQTPSHQVTQMGQEVILRCVPISNHLYFYWYRQILGQKVEFLVSFYNNEISEKSEIFDDQFSVERPDGSNFTLKIRSTKLEDSAMYFCASRGAAYNSPLHFGNGTRLTVT.

This chain links TRBV18 with TRBJ1-4, with 10 bases lining up with TRBD1. This CDR3 has 14 residues. Per the germline V gene, CDR1 is KGHSH and CDR2 is LQKENI. The trim removed 3 bases at V and 8 bases at J, leaving 3 bases unmatched. The CDR3 spells CASSPGQGREKLFF. The CDR3 nucleotides read TGTGCCAGCTCACCGGGACAGGGGAGGGAAAAACTGTTTTTT.

The CDR3 here is CSALRLGNEKLFF. Here the CDR3 DNA reads TGCAGCGCCCTTCGACTCGGTAATGAAAAACTGTTTTTT. The chain uses TRBV29-1 and TRBJ1-4; D unclear. V was pared by 7 bases and J by 4 bases, with 13 bases between. The CDR3 is made up of 13 amino acids. The germline gives CDR1 SQVTM, CDR2 ANQGSEA.

The chain combines TRBV7-2 with TRBJ1-5; a weak D match, TRBD1 (6 bases). From germline, CDR1 is SGHTA and CDR2 FQGNSA. The CDR3 is made up of 14 amino acids. Trimming took 6 bases from V and 2 from J, leaving 11 bases between them. Here the CDR3 DNA reads TGTGCCAGCAGTCTCAGGGGTGGCAATCAGCCCCAGCATTTT. This gives the protein CASSLRGGNQPQHF. Full variable domain (rest looked up from reference TRBV7-2 and TRBJ1-5): GAGVSQSPSNKVTEKGKDVELRCDPISGHTALYWYRQSLGQGLEFLIYFQGNSAPDKSGLPSDRFSAERTGGSVSTLTIQRTQQEDSAVYLCASSLRGGNQPQHFGDGTRLSIL.

This clone was recorded only once. V is TRBV6-5 and J is TRBJ2-7; 7 bases agree with TRBD2. The CDR3 has 15 residues. Germline CDR1 reads MNHEY; CDR2 reads SVGAGI. V trimming: 6 bases; J trimming: 6 bases; junction bases outside the gene matches: 14. CDR3 DNA: TGTGCCAGCAGCCAACCGGGAGGAGGGTCATCCGAGCAGTACTTC. Translating it yields CASSQPGGGSSEQYF.

This clone was found once. The chain links TRBV19 to TRBJ1-5; possibly TRBD1 for D (6 bases). The CDR3 is made up of 13 amino acids. V dropped 6 bases and J dropped 7 bases, with 13 bases sitting between them. Germline V gene data show CDR1 as LNHDA and CDR2 as SQIVND (reference sequence). The CDR3 is CASSRTTGQPQHF. CDR3 bases: TGTGCCAGTAGCCGTACGACAGGCCAGCCCCAGCATTTT.

This chain joins TRBV4-1 and TRBJ1-5, with 7 bases that match TRBD1. CDR3 length: 15 amino acids. Per the germline V gene, CDR1 is MGHRA and CDR2 is YSYEKL. V lost 1 base and J lost 9; bases outside the gene matches: 9. CDR3 bases: TGCGCCAGCAGCCAAGTTCTCGCCAGGGGGACGCCCCAGCATTTT. It translates to CASSQVLARGTPQHF.

This clone was detected only a few times. The chain's CDR3 is CASSQDSQPQHF. The CDR3 bases are TGTGCCAGCAGCCAAGACAGCCAGCCCCAGCATTTT. The chain links TRBV4-2 to TRBJ1-5, with D hard to call. The CDR3 has 12 amino acids. CDR1 is LGHNA, CDR2 YNFKEQ, per germline. V dropped 0 bases and J dropped 7 bases, with 4 bases sitting between them.

This sequence joins TRBV9 and TRBJ2-3; TRBD2 might be the D (6 bases). The germline CDR1 and CDR2 sequences are SGDLS and YYNGEE. This CDR3 has 16 amino acids. Trimming removed 3 bases from V and 2 bases from J, with 16 bases in between. CDR3 in amino acids: CASSATGLPTTDTQYF. The CDR3 DNA sequence: TGTGCCAGCAGCGCGACGGGACTCCCGACCACAGATACGCAGTATTTT.

The V call is TRBV28, the J call TRBJ1-3; D gene ambiguous. The V end lost 8 bases, the J end lost 3 bases, and 5 bases lay between the germline ends. The germline CDR1 and CDR2 sequences are MDHEN and SYDVKM. The CDR3 consists of 11 residues. CDR3 bases: TGTGCCAGCGAGATTGGAAACACCATATATTTT. It encodes CASEIGNTIYF.

In this sample, this clone turned up once. V gene TRBV5-4 combines with J gene TRBJ2-2, with D perhaps matching TRBD1 or TRBD2 (5 bases each). The CDR3 has 15 amino acids. CDR1 SGHNT and CDR2 YYREEE come from the germline V gene (reference sequence). V lost 7 bases and J lost 0, with 13 bases in between. The CDR3 reads CASQKGTANTGELFF. The CDR3 DNA sequence: TGTGCCAGCCAAAAAGGGACGGCGAACACCGGGGAGCTGTTTTTT. The entire variable domain, with the rest obtained from reference TRBV5-4 and TRBJ2-2, is as follows: ETGVTQSPTHLIKTRGQQVTLRCSSQSGHNTVSWYQQALGQGPQFIFQYYREEENGRGNFPPRFSGLQFPNYSSELNVNALELDDSALYLCASQKGTANTGELFFGEGSRLTVL.

The rearrangement joins TRBV7-9 to TRBJ2-2; 8 nucleotides match TRBD1. The CDR3 loop spans 16 amino acids. Trimming removed 6 bases from V and 5 bases from J; junction bases left unmatched: 11. Looked up from germline, CDR1 is SEHNR and CDR2 is FQNEAQ (reference sequence). The CDR3 reads CASSRIGQGGTGELFF. The CDR3 nucleotides read TGTGCCAGCAGTCGAATTGGACAGGGTGGGACCGGGGAGCTGTTTTTT.

The chain joins TRBV6-5 to TRBJ2-2; D is perhaps TRBD2 (6 bases). Looked up from germline, CDR1 is MNHEY and CDR2 is SVGAGI. This CDR3 is built from 15 residues. The V end was cut by 0 bases, the J end by 7 bases, with 12 bases between. This chain's CDR3 is CASSYSSGSHGELFF. DNA of the CDR3: TGTGCCAGCAGTTACTCGAGCGGGTCCCACGGGGAGCTGTTTTTT.

This clone was detected only once. The rearrangement uses TRBV15 and TRBJ2-2; D gene ambiguous. Germline CDR1 is LNHNV and CDR2 is YYDKDF (reference sequence). This CDR3 is 14 amino acids long. The V end lost 5 bases, the J end lost 4 bases, and 11 bases lay between the germline ends. In nucleotides, the CDR3 is TGTGCCACCAGCCGCGCTATCGGCACCGGGGAGCTGTTTTTT. Protein product: CATSRAIGTGELFF.

The V call is TRBV7-3, the J call TRBJ2-5; 10 bases align to TRBD2. The CDR3 length is 14 residues. J was trimmed by 5 bases and V by 4 bases; bases with no gene match: 4. Germline lookup yields CDR1 SGHTA and CDR2 FQGTGA. The CDR3 bases are TGTGCCAGCAGCTATAGCGGGGGGATGGAGACCCAGTACTTC. Its protein is CASSYSGGMETQYF. The variable domain in full, completed from reference TRBV7-3 and TRBJ2-5, reads GAGVSQTPSNKVTEKGKYVELRCDPISGHTALYWYRQSLGQGPEFLIYFQGTGAADDSGLPNDRFFAVRPEGSVSTLKIQRTERGDSAVYLCASSYSGGMETQYFGPGTRLLVL.

The chain joins TRBV9 to TRBJ2-2, with 12 positions matching TRBD2. The CDR3 runs to 15 residues. CDR1 is SGDLS, CDR2 YYNGEE, per germline. The junction had 4 bases not matched to a gene; V was cut back by 4 bases and J by 6 bases. CDR3: CASSTGTSGPGELFF. The CDR3 bases are TGTGCCAGCAGCACCGGGACTAGCGGGCCCGGGGAGCTGTTTTTT.

V is TRBV6-5 and J is TRBJ1-5; 7 bases match TRBD1. This CDR3 has 14 amino acids. V lost 11 bases to trimming and J lost 7 bases; unmatched junction nucleotides: 14. The germline gives CDR1 MNHEY, CDR2 SVGAGI. CDR3 DNA sequence: TGTGCCGGGTCGACAGGGCTGGAGGGGCAGCCCCAGCATTTT. Its translation is CAGSTGLEGQPQHF.

The chain uses TRBV18 and TRBJ2-5, with 9 bases fitting TRBD1. Germline CDR1 reads KGHSH; CDR2 reads LQKENI. The CDR3 runs 16 residues. The V and J ends lost 0 bases and 6 bases, in that order; junction bases with no gene match: 8. CDR3 in amino acids: CASSPPRTGDFQTQYF. The CDR3 nucleotides read TGTGCCAGCTCACCACCGAGGACAGGGGATTTTCAGACCCAGTACTTC. Full variable domain (rest looked up from reference TRBV18 and TRBJ2-5): NAGVMQNPRHLVRRRGQEARLRCSPMKGHSHVYWYRQLPEEGLKFMVYLQKENIIDESGMPKERFSAEFPKEGPSILRIQQVVRGDSAAYFCASSPPRTGDFQTQYFGPGTRLLVL.